This TCR beta chain is drawn from a study of blood T cell repertoires in COVID-19 (dated by TCRdb to the early 2020s). Context from the whole study: Samples covering the acute and convalescent phases of COVID-19 were provided by collaborators in the United States, Italy and Spain. The material from the prospective study consisted of cDNA or gDNA derived from T cells, B-cell-depleted T cells, or PBMCs. The dataset comprised deeply sampled blood TCRbeta repertoires from subjects exposed to, actively infected with, or recovered from COVID-19. The repertoires were made available in a free public database intended to serve as a resource for research on the immune response to SARS-CoV-2. Samples came from the ongoing ImmuneRACE study (first 160 participants) plus 1,254 subjects from 6 global collaborators. A de-identified subject ID, COVID-19 status, age in years and sex were almost always included in the sample metadata. Where available, HLA class I and class II types were taken from metadata supplied by the sample provider and were not determined by assay-based typing. Beyond this particular receptor, the publication reports: The amount of clinical and demographic metadata varied by source and participant and was provided uncurated.

In the case of this clone: Its antigen remains unidentified. The record has no base qualities; no much larger clone is one base away.

In Seattle, one collaborating source enrolled patients while the infection was active and tracked those patients longitudinally over the course of disease. Collaborating institutions collected whole blood in K2EDTA tubes following their own protocols. For TCRbeta analysis, collaborators shipped samples as frozen whole blood, isolated PBMCs, or DNA extracted from either of those sample types. The immunoSEQ Assay, a bias-controlled multiplex PCR, was used to amplify TCRbeta CDR3 regions from genomic DNA. In the authors' own workflow: Nucleated cell counts per sample were estimated from amplification of reference gene primers within the assay. Sequence reads were collapsed and filtered to measure the absolute abundance of every unique TCRbeta CDR3 rearrangement. For each sample, productive Simpson clonality was calculated as the square root of Simpson's diversity index across productive rearrangements. In its TCRdb copy, this immuneACCESS table keeps in-frame sequences only and misses some clones. Where compared with another copy, unresolved V genes explain less than half of these, and the others have no known cause. The V and J calls and clone size were taken over from that table, and D and trimming were inferred from the DNA. Across this sample there are some 260,000 clones, with 80% to 90% seen only once. The ten largest clones capture roughly a tenth of the sample.

This receptor was obtained from a woman aged 70-85 years with COVID-19, enrolled during active disease. The sequencing input was peripheral blood.

This receptor carries the CDR3 CASSLVQGGETQYF. The nucleotide sequence is given as TGCGCCAGCAGCTTGGTCCAGGGAGGAGAGACCCAGTACTTC. The V and J genes are TRBV5-1 and TRBJ2-5; the D gene is possibly TRBD2, with 6 bases matching. The V and J ends are trimmed by 0 bases and 4 bases, leaving 10 bases between them. CDR1 and CDR2 were assigned from the germline V gene as SGHRS and YFSETQ. The CDR3 starts with the cysteine, ends with the phenylalanine, and has 14 residues. The CDR3 DNA has 42 bases and is translated from base 1.